This T cell receptor (beta chain) was identified in a study of graft-versus-host responses after intestinal transplantation. In the study overall: The whole recipient group had anti-thymocyte globulin induction followed by tacrolimus and steroids for around 3 years.

Clones were sequenced by immunoSEQ multiplex PCR, and TCRdb holds only the in-frame ones, with some missing. The sample has about 93,000 clones, over 85% seen once. The study, taken as a whole, reports: When patients had graft-donor T cell macrochimerism, their allografts held high graft-versus-host to host-versus-graft clonal ratios. Peak circulating GvH clone levels tracked with early post-transplant HvG declines. GvH clonotypes were identified within recipient marrow, with a subset emerging first in ileum or blood.

The CDR3 sequence is 14 residues long. Germline loops: CDR1 SSHAT, CDR2 FNYEAQ (reference sequence). The V end lost 5 bases, the J end lost 0 bases, and 11 bases lay between the germline ends. Comments on this clone: What it recognizes is unknown.

The clonotype originates from a human donor who received an intestinal transplant. The gene calls are TRBV7-7 and TRBJ2-7; D possibly corresponds to TRBD1 (6 bases). The sequences come from unstimulated CD8+ T cells sorted from spleen or lymph node cells, collected before intestinal transplant. The CDR3 DNA sequence: TGTGCCAGCAGCCCGGGGACAAGCTCCTACGAGCAGTACTTC. As protein: CASSPGTSSYEQYF. Together with reference TRBV7-7 and TRBJ2-7, the CDR3 gives the full variable domain: GAGVSQSPRYKVTKRGQDVTLRCDPISSHATLYWYQQALGQGPEFLTYFNYEAQPDKSGLPSDRFSAERPEGSISTLTIQRTEQRDSAMYRCASSPGTSSYEQYFGPGTRLTVT.